This T cell receptor (beta chain) was profiled in a study of T cell repertoires in cytomegalovirus infection. With respect to this clonotype: Antigen: not known.

The germline V gene has CDR1 MRHNA and CDR2 SNTAGT. This CDR3 spans 16 amino acids. V trimming: 0 bases; J trimming: 3 bases; junction bases outside the gene matches: 1. Each CDR3 protein is one row after TCRdb ran MiXCR on the reads. The table has some 590,000 distinct CDR3 sequences, 40% seen once. This sequence originates from a human donor in good health (CMV status not recorded). Some clones in this sample may be carry-over from other donors' samples. The chain recombines TRBV6-4 with TRBJ2-1, with 11 positions matching TRBD2. This material consisted of cultured PBMCs, taken from culture after CMV antigen stimulation. Here the CDR3 reads CASSDSTSGGYNEQFF. The CDR3 DNA follows: TGTGCCAGCAGTGACTCCACTAGCGGGGGCTACAATGAGCAGTTCTTC.